Here is one T cell receptor (beta chain) with its context. This clone was seen only a few times. The specificity of this receptor is unknown. No much larger clone is present one base from it, and per-base qualities are unavailable. The time point label for this specimen denotes: around 25 months on ibrutinib. For TCR beta library preparation, about 2.1 micrograms of genomic DNA were extracted from the cryopreserved PBMCs. Longitudinal blood samples from CLL patients on ibrutinib monotherapy underwent high-throughput TCR beta sequencing. Patients were enrolled in a phase 2 open-label single-center ibrutinib monotherapy trial. The CDR3 runs 14 residues from the cysteine to the phenylalanine. Solely the CDR3 DNA is kept, with 42 bases framed from the first base. CDR1 SGHAT and CDR2 FQNNGV were looked up in the germline V gene. The V and J ends are trimmed by 5 bases and 4 bases, leaving 15 bases between them.

This entry comes from a study of cytotoxic CD8 clonotypes in ibrutinib-treated CLL (TCRdb year 2021). Regarding the study in general: The cohort was composed of about 10 relapsed/refractory and roughly 16 treatment-naive patients; IGHV unmutated status was identified in roughly 17 patients. Partial responses were observed in about 24 patients and complete responses in 2; after a median follow-up of 68 months, remission was maintained in around 14 patients and progression was observed in roughly twelve. Response samples were obtained after a median of 12 months of treatment, with a range of about 6 to 36 months. Samples averaged approximately 240,000 productive templates and approximately 100,000 productive rearrangements. Of the 90 or so participants in the trial, about two dozen had longitudinal samples available. Cryopreserved peripheral blood mononuclear cells were collected before treatment, at response, and at either disease progression or sustained remission. All remission and progressive disease samples were collected while patients were still receiving ibrutinib. General conclusions and limits of the study: At baseline, clonality was higher than in age-matched healthy donors and showed a strong correlation with circulating CD8+ T-cell counts. Public clonotypes were rare and either contracted or stayed stable during treatment, and the rise in clonality at ibrutinib response reflected the expansion of private clonotypes. Sampling times were not matched between sustained-remission and progressing patients, and lymph node repertoires were not studied. Clonality rose at ibrutinib response, remained stable during sustained remission, and dropped back toward baseline at progression.

On a MiSeq, deep resolution sequencing aimed for a depth between 1 in 1 million and 1 in 200,000 T cells, with each clonotype covered roughly 10x on average. TCR beta libraries were generated with the immunoSEQ hsTCRB Kit. In the paper's pipeline: The data were analyzed with ImmunoSEQ Analyzer and ImmunoSEQ Data Assistant, and V, D and J gene assignments followed IMGT definitions. Clonality, which ranges from 0 to 1, was calculated by subtracting the normalized Shannon entropy of productive rearrangement frequencies from one. Only overrepresented clonotypes making up at least 0.05% of each patient's repertoire were included in the public clonotype analysis. Thirteen age-matched healthy donor repertoires from immuneACCESS were used as controls for clonality. TCRdb took over this immuneACCESS table, retaining in-frame rearrangements with V and J assigned. Such tables are incomplete; in checked studies, under half of the missing clones stem from an unresolved V gene, and the remainder is unexplained. V and J calls and clone size are those listed in that table; D and trimming were worked out from the DNA. The sample table records under 300,000 clones; around 70% of these occur just once. The ten most abundant clones make up 15% of the sample.

The TCR sequence derives from a human donor with chronic lymphocytic leukemia. The material was PBMCs, obtained after 24 months of ibrutinib treatment. The chain is encoded by TRBV11-2 joined to TRBJ2-7; the D gene is perhaps TRBD1 or TRBD2, as each covers 5 bases. CDR3 region: CASSPVGVTYEQYF. The DNA sequence is TGTGCCAGCAGCCCAGTGGGGGTGACGTACGAGCAGTACTTC.